This T cell receptor (beta chain) was found in a study of CD8 T cells in Susac syndrome (dated by TCRdb to the late 2010s). Turning to the overall study: Whether CD8+ T cell activation and differentiation in Susac syndrome was antigen driven was tested using repertoire sequencing. The clonality of the CD8+ T cell repertoire was compared across more than 9 healthy donors, 14 Susac syndrome patients and fewer than 16 multiple sclerosis patients.

Germline trimming amounts to 7 bases on V and 8 bases on J, with 8 as the count of junction bases outside the gene matches. The CDR3, from cysteine to phenylalanine, totals 14 residues. The read is trimmed to its CDR3 DNA, 42 bases read in frame from base 1. Taken from the germline V gene (reference sequence), the CDR1 and CDR2 loops are MNHEY and SMNVEV. Peripheral blood CD8+ and CD4+ T cells from healthy donors, Susac syndrome patients and multiple sclerosis patients were profiled by high-throughput TCR beta sequencing. Multiple sclerosis controls were treatment-naive patients with stable or active relapsing-remitting disease fulfilling revised McDonald criteria. Bulk CD8+ and CD4+ T cells were purified by magnetic negative isolation, whereas CD8+ TEMRA cells were enriched by FACS. Blood was collected in EDTA tubes and processed within 24 hours, with PBMCs isolated through density gradient centrifugation. PBMCs intended for TCR sequencing were frozen in liquid nitrogen and were later thawed in a 37 degrees C water bath. The sorted or isolated CD4+, CD8+ and CD8+ TEMRA cells reached a purity of at least 90%.

General findings and caveats noted by the study authors: The number of individuals in the TCR sequencing and HLA analysis was acknowledged as relatively small.

This clonotype has a single count. The antigen this receptor binds is unknown. Base qualities are not provided; no much larger clone lies one nucleotide away. A solitary read yields weak support. RNA was extracted using the RNeasy kit, and roughly 0.45 to 1 microgram was reverse transcribed with random hexamers. The immunoSEQ multiplex PCR assay, which covers 54 Vbeta and 13 Jbeta segments, was used to amplify TCR beta CDR3 regions. PCR amplification bias was corrected by using a synthetic template baseline for primer optimization and computational correction. Under the source paper's analysis protocol: Reads were assigned to V, D and J genes according to IMGT and analyzed in immunoSEQ Analyzer, with only productive sequences retained. Clonality was computed as one minus Shannon entropy normalized by log2 of the number of productive unique sequences. For each patient and control, public and private clones were evaluated among the 100 most prevalent clones. Susac-specific clones were defined as absent from healthy and MS cohorts, over a thousand published viral clones and other ImmuneACCESS disease sequences. TCRdb reprocessed the public reads (quality trimming at Q25 with fastp, clone calling with MiXCR) and kept in-frame beta chains. Every entry covers one CDR3 protein and lists the most common genes and DNA from its rows. The V and J calls here are based on TCRdb, not the publication. The sample yields under 550,000 distinct CDR3 sequences; approximately 85% were counted once. The ten largest clones take up approximately 0.11% of the sample.

Recombination joined TRBV27 with TRBJ2-1, with 10 bases matching TRBD2. The TCR comes from a human donor with multiple sclerosis. Material: CD8+ T cells from PBMCs. The CDR3 reads CASKTSGGVYEQFF. The DNA reads TGTGCCAGCAAGACAAGCGGGGGGGTCTATGAGCAGTTCTTC.